Given below is one T cell receptor (beta chain) in context. The antigen is undetermined. V trimming: 4 bases; J trimming: 4 bases; junction bases outside the gene matches: 8. The CDR3 has 15 amino acids. Per germline, CDR1 SGHRS and CDR2 YFSETQ. This entry is derived from a study of cytomegalovirus exposure and HLA in healthy donors. PCR primers comprised 60 Vbeta and 13 Jbeta primers. Repertoires were generated with immunoSEQ multiplex PCR, while TCRdb's copy carries only in-frame clones and drops some. In the table there are 150,000 or so clones, around 68% of which are singletons. Study results and caveats: Within a later analysis, the majority of CMV-associated TCR beta chains appeared HLA-restricted. In an earlier analysis, productive rearrangement rates for most beta V segments clustered near 87% or 30%. A later analysis reportedly identified an Asian-associated ancestry cluster as carrying fewer N-insertions than the approximately 730-donor mean.

The source of this sequence is a young man in good health and CMV-seronegative. This chain connects TRBV5-1 to TRBJ2-3; 8 bases agree with TRBD2. Sequenced sample: PBMCs. The chain's CDR3 is CASSGTGLGADTQYF. Here the CDR3 DNA reads TGCGCCAGCAGCGGAACGGGACTAGGAGCAGATACGCAGTATTTT.